This paragraph covers one TCR beta chain sequence. Germline V gene lookup returns CDR1 SGHDT and CDR2 YYEEEE. The V and J ends lost 4 bases and 0 bases respectively, with 6 bases between them. The CDR3 contains 13 residues. Produced via immunoSEQ multiplex PCR; TCRdb's table is partial and in-frame only. The sample shows 2,500 to 3,500 clones, around 94% of them seen only once. These data are taken from a study of control samples from healthy donors and cancer patients. The sequencing sample was made of PBMCs. This sequence originates from a man between 65 and 85 years old with lung cancer. The chain joins TRBV5-6 to TRBJ2-3; D gene ambiguous. The CDR3 nucleotides read TGTGCCAGCAGCCGGATTAGCACAGATACGCAGTATTTT. The encoded protein is CASSRISTDTQYF.